One and the same sample provided the 31 T cell receptor beta chains below, sequenced in a study of blood T cell repertoires in COVID-19. The repertoire was sequenced with immunoSEQ multiplex PCR; TCRdb's copy has only in-frame clones and lacks some. The table shows tens of thousands of clones, with 89% occurring only once. Specimen: peripheral blood. All receptors derive from a man aged 55-75 years with active COVID-19.

The V call is TRBV30, the J call TRBJ2-3; 9 nucleotides align to TRBD2. The ends lost 4 bases at V and 3 bases at J; junction bases unmatched: 8. The CDR3 sequence is 15 residues long. Germline assignment: CDR1 GTSNPN and CDR2 SVGIG (reference sequence). In nucleotides, the CDR3 is TGTGCCTGGACAGAGGGCGGGAGGGTTACAGATACGCAGTATTTT. Translated: CAWTEGGRVTDTQYF.

The chain is built from TRBV28 and TRBJ1-5; TRBD1 matches 7 bases. Germline CDR1 reads MDHEN; CDR2 reads SYDVKM. The CDR3 is 15 residues long. V gave up 4 bases and J gave up 5 bases; unmatched junction bases: 8. CDR3 region: CASSSPTGWDQPQHF. The CDR3, as DNA: TGTGCCAGCAGTTCCCCGACAGGGTGGGATCAGCCCCAGCATTTT. The variable domain in full, completed from reference TRBV28 and TRBJ1-5, reads DVKVTQSSRYLVKRTGEKVFLECVQDMDHENMFWYRQDPGLGLRLIYFSYDVKMKEKGDIPEGYSVSREKKERFSLILESASTNQTSMYLCASSSPTGWDQPQHFGDGTRLSIL.

J is TRBJ2-1 and V is TRBV19; D ambiguous. Trimming removed 1 base from V and 3 bases from J, with 10 bases in between. This CDR3 has 15 amino acids. In germline, CDR1 is LNHDA, CDR2 SQIVND (reference sequence). This CDR3 reads CASSIGGKVYNEQFF. CDR3 nucleotide sequence: TGTGCCAGTAGTATAGGCGGCAAAGTCTACAATGAGCAGTTCTTC.

The rearrangement uses TRBV6-5 and TRBJ2-1; 7 bases are shared with TRBD1. V lost 7 bases to trimming and J lost 6 bases; unmatched junction nucleotides: 12. Germline loops: CDR1 MNHEY, CDR2 SVGAGI. The CDR3 sequence is 15 residues long. The CDR3 DNA follows: TGTGCCAGCATCGTGGACAGGTCCTATGGCAATGAGCAGTTCTTC. Translating it yields CASIVDRSYGNEQFF.

The chain links TRBV5-4 to TRBJ1-2, with D possibly being TRBD1 (5 bases). The CDR3 contains 15 residues. V lost 0 bases to trimming and J lost 4 bases, with 13 bases between them. In germline, CDR1 is SGHNT, CDR2 YYREEE (reference sequence). The CDR3: CASSLETVDTYGYTF. The CDR3, as DNA: TGTGCCAGCAGCTTGGAGACAGTCGATACCTATGGCTACACCTTC.

This sequence joins TRBV28 and TRBJ2-1, with TRBD2 identical over 7 bases. Germline V gene sequence: CDR1 MDHEN, CDR2 SYDVKM. The length of the CDR3 is 16 residues. V shed 2 bases, J shed 5 bases, and the junction held 9 bases outside the gene matches. The CDR3 here is CASSLSWRERDNEQFF. Here the CDR3 DNA reads TGTGCCAGCAGTTTAAGTTGGCGGGAGAGGGACAATGAGCAGTTCTTC.

V gene TRBV27 combines with J gene TRBJ2-7; maybe TRBD2 (6 bases). Trimming left V 4 bases short and J 3 bases short, with 13 bases between. The germline gives CDR1 MNHEY, CDR2 SMNVEV (reference sequence). The CDR3 runs to 14 residues. CDR3 coding DNA: TGTGCCAGCAGTTACGGGACTCCAATCTACGAGCAGTACTTC. It specifies CASSYGTPIYEQYF.

This clone occurred once. The gene calls are TRBV7-2 and TRBJ2-7; TRBD2 matches at 11 bases. Losses at the gene ends were 3 bases for V and 7 bases for J; bases not matched to a gene: 8. The CDR3 totals 15 residues. CDR1 and CDR2 from the germline V gene are SGHTA and FQGNSA. In DNA form, the CDR3 reads TGTGCCAGCAGCTTTTCCGGGACTAGCGGTTTGGAGCAGTACTTC. Its protein is CASSFSGTSGLEQYF. The whole variable domain, filled in from reference TRBV7-2 and TRBJ2-7, reads GAGVSQSPSNKVTEKGKDVELRCDPISGHTALYWYRQSLGQGLEFLIYFQGNSAPDKSGLPSDRFSAERTGGSVSTLTIQRTQQEDSAVYLCASSFSGTSGLEQYFGPGTRLTVT.

This chain joins TRBV6-2 or TRBV6-3 and TRBJ1-2; no firm D call. Germline CDR1 MNHEY, CDR2 SVGEGT. CDR3 length equals 12 residues. V dropped 5 bases and J dropped 7 bases, with 11 bases sitting between them. This chain's CDR3 is CASSGGSFGYTF. The DNA of the CDR3 is TGTGCCAGCAGTGGAGGTTCTTTTGGCTACACCTTC.

As DNA, the CDR3 is TGTGCCAGCAGCTTACTCCCGGGGTTCCACGAGCAGTACTTC. It yields the protein CASSLLPGFHEQYF. This chain links TRBV7-3 with TRBJ2-7, with a tentative D call TRBD2 (5 bases). CDR1 and CDR2 from the germline V gene are SGHTA and FQGTGA. The V end was cut by 2 bases, the J end by 5 bases, with 13 bases between. The CDR3 length is 14 residues.

The chain joins TRBV5-5 to TRBJ1-3, with 9 bases identical to TRBD1. This CDR3 is 16 amino acids long. V lost 5 bases to trimming and J lost 0 bases; unmatched junction nucleotides: 6. Looked up from germline, CDR1 is SGHKS and CDR2 is YYEKEE (reference sequence). CDR3 sequence reads: CASRPGTGSSGNTIYF. In DNA form, the CDR3 reads TGTGCCAGCAGACCCGGGACAGGGAGCTCTGGAAACACCATATATTTT.

This clone was counted between two and nine times. This sequence joins TRBV19 and TRBJ1-3; TRBD1 might be the D (5 bases). CDR1 and CDR2 (germline): LNHDA, SQIVND (reference sequence). The CDR3 runs to 13 residues. Trimming shortened V by 7 bases and J by 0 bases, and 7 bases separated the two germline ends. The chain's CDR3 is CASTGFSGNTIYF. CDR3 bases: TGTGCCAGTACAGGGTTCTCTGGAAACACCATATATTTT.

The chain is built from TRBV7-9 and TRBJ2-2, with TRBD2 matching 13 bases. The CDR3 has 16 residues. V lost 4 bases and J lost 7; bases outside the gene matches: 6. CDR1 and CDR2 from the germline V gene are SEHNR and FQNEAQ (reference sequence). Written as DNA, the CDR3 is TGTGCCAGCAGCTCCGGACTAGCGGGAGTCCACGGGGAGCTGTTTTTT. It yields the protein CASSSGLAGVHGELFF.

This clone was picked up one time. The CDR3 loop is CASRTGRGRGYEQYF. In nucleotides, the CDR3 is TGTGCCAGCAGAACAGGGAGGGGCCGGGGGTACGAGCAGTACTTC. V and J are TRBV7-8 and TRBJ2-7; D is perhaps TRBD2 (7 bases). CDR1 and CDR2 (germline): SGHVS, FQNEAQ. The CDR3 runs 15 residues. Trimming shortened V by 6 bases and J by 4 bases, and 19 bases separated the two germline ends.

The chain has TRBV23-1 and TRBJ2-7; maybe TRBD2 (7 bases). TRBV23-1 has ORF status, its function being uncertain. The CDR3 runs to 18 residues. V was pared by 2 bases and J by 0 bases, with 20 bases between. DNA for the CDR3: TGCGCCAGCAGTCAAACGGGGGGCCACTGGACGAGCTCCTACGAGCAGTACTTC. This gives the protein CASSQTGGHWTSSYEQYF.

The CDR3: CASLTGAGANVLTF. In nucleotides, the CDR3 is TGTGCCAGCCTTACAGGGGCCGGGGCCAACGTCCTGACTTTC. The chain has TRBV19 and TRBJ2-6; 7 bases are a match to TRBD1. J gave up 4 bases and V 9 bases, and 6 bases lay outside the gene matches. CDR1 and CDR2 (germline): LNHDA, SQIVND (reference sequence). CDR3 length: 14 residues. Supplemented by reference TRBV19 and TRBJ2-6, the full variable domain reads DGGITQSPKYLFRKEGQNVTLSCEQNLNHDAMYWYRQDPGQGLRLIYYSQIVNDFQKGDIAEGYSVSREKKESFPLTVTSAQKNPTAFYLCASLTGAGANVLTFGAGSRLTVL.

V usage is TRBV6-2 or TRBV6-3 and J usage is TRBJ2-1; possible D gene TRBD2, 6 bases. CDR3 size: 16 residues. Germline CDR1 and CDR2: MNHEY and SVGEGT. Trimming removed 5 bases from V and 0 bases from J, with 14 bases in between. The chain's CDR3 is CASSTLAPRSYNEQFF. CDR3 bases: TGTGCCAGCAGTACTCTAGCGCCTCGCTCCTACAATGAGCAGTTCTTC.

The chain has TRBV29-1 and TRBJ1-1, with a tentative D call TRBD1 (5 bases). Germline CDR1 and CDR2: SQVTM and ANQGSEA. The V gene lost 6 bases and the J gene lost 1 base, with 9 bases spanning the gap. The CDR3 totals 12 residues. The CDR3 DNA follows: TGCAGCGTCGTAAGGGGGAACACTGAAGCTTTCTTT. As protein: CSVVRGNTEAFF.

The rearrangement uses TRBV7-3 and TRBJ2-5, with 7 bases that match TRBD1. CDR1 and CDR2 (germline): SGHTA, FQGTGA. Trimming cost V 5 bases and J 2 bases; bases outside gene matches: 2. The CDR3 is 13 residues long. CDR3 sequence reads: CASSRGQQETQYF. As DNA, the CDR3 is TGTGCCAGCAGCCGGGGACAGCAAGAGACCCAGTACTTC.

V is TRBV6-6 and J is TRBJ1-2, with 10 bases lining up with TRBD1. With V trimmed by 0 bases and J by 4 bases, 5 bases remained unmatched. CDR1 is MNHNY and CDR2 is SVGAGI in the germline V gene (reference sequence). The CDR3 contains 16 residues. The CDR3: CASSYSGQGIGYGYTF. The CDR3 bases are TGTGCCAGCAGTTACTCGGGACAGGGGATCGGCTATGGCTACACCTTC.

The chain joins TRBV20-1 to TRBJ2-1, with 8 bases identical to TRBD2. Germline-derived CDR1 and CDR2 are DFQATT and SNEGSKA (reference sequence). Trimming at V came to 3 bases and at J to 2 bases, leaving 6 bases not matched to a gene. The CDR3 extends over 15 amino acids. CDR3 DNA sequence: TGCAGTGCTAGTAAGCTAGCGGGCGCCTACAATGAGCAGTTCTTC. Translating it yields CSASKLAGAYNEQFF.

J is TRBJ1-1 and V is TRBV30; 9 bases match TRBD1. Germline CDR1 is GTSNPN and CDR2 is SVGIG (reference sequence). The trim removed 1 base at V and 3 bases at J, leaving 3 bases unmatched. This CDR3 has 14 amino acids. The CDR3 spells CAWSGDREDTEAFF. CDR3 nucleotides: TGTGCCTGGAGTGGGGACAGGGAGGACACTGAAGCTTTCTTT.

The J gene is TRBJ2-2, the V gene TRBV18; D is ambiguous. Germline V CDR1 and CDR2: KGHSH, LQKENI. The CDR3 totals 14 residues. The V and J ends lost 3 bases and 1 base respectively, with 6 bases between them. CDR3 region: CASSPGQNTGELFF. CDR3 bases: TGTGCCAGCTCACCTGGCCAGAACACCGGGGAGCTGTTTTTT.

The chain has TRBV29-1 and TRBJ2-1; TRBD2 is a possible D gene (7 bases). V was cut by 7 bases and J by 4 bases, with 11 bases left in between. The germline gives CDR1 SQVTM, CDR2 ANQGSEA. CDR3 length: 12 amino acids. CDR3: CSGGGSYNEQFF. CDR3 in DNA: TGCAGCGGGGGGGGCAGTTACAATGAGCAGTTCTTC.

The CDR3 protein is CASSPGVLTNYGYTF. The CDR3 nucleotides are TGTGCCAGCAGTCCCGGAGTCCTGACTAACTATGGCTACACCTTC. The chain employs TRBV28 and TRBJ1-2; no clear D gene. The V gene lost 5 bases and the J gene lost 0 bases, with 13 bases spanning the gap. The CDR3 runs to 15 residues. Germline V gene sequence: CDR1 MDHEN, CDR2 SYDVKM.

Here the CDR3 reads CASSPIQGDGYTF. The CDR3 bases are TGTGCCAGCAGTCCCATACAGGGGGATGGCTACACCTTC. J is TRBJ1-2 and V is TRBV28, with TRBD1 matching 8 bases. Germline trimming cut 5 bases from V and 6 bases from J; bases unmatched to any gene: 5. Germline CDR1 and CDR2: MDHEN and SYDVKM. There are 13 residues in the CDR3.

The chain carries TRBV2 and TRBJ1-1, with 9 bases matching TRBD1. The CDR3 is 14 residues long. Germline V gene data show CDR1 as SNHLY and CDR2 as FYNNEI. The trim removed 6 bases at V and 3 bases at J, leaving 5 bases unmatched. In DNA, the CDR3 is TGTGCCAGCAGCGTACAGGGGGCCCACACTGAAGCTTTCTTT. This sequence encodes CASSVQGAHTEAFF. The variable domain in full, with the rest retrieved from reference TRBV2 and TRBJ1-1, is EPEVTQTPSHQVTQMGQEVILRCVPISNHLYFYWYRQILGQKVEFLVSFYNNEISEKSEIFDDQFSVERPDGSNFTLKIRSTKLEDSAMYFCASSVQGAHTEAFFGQGTRLTVV.

The rearrangement uses TRBV5-1 and TRBJ2-7, with D possibly matching TRBD2 (5 bases). CDR1 is SGHRS and CDR2 is YFSETQ in the germline V gene. The CDR3 has 13 amino acids. Trimming stripped 4 bases from V and 2 bases from J, with 10 bases between. The CDR3 region has the DNA TGCGCCAGCAGCATTGACGGGACCTACGAGCAGTACTTC. Amino acid sequence: CASSIDGTYEQYF.

For the CDR3, the DNA is TGCGCCACCCAAGGAAGGAACGAGGGGGACACCGGGGAGCTGTTTTTT. Protein sequence: CATQGRNEGDTGELFF. This chain connects TRBV10-1 to TRBJ2-2; D possibly corresponds to TRBD1 (6 bases). The length of the CDR3 is 16 residues. Looked up from germline, CDR1 is WNHNN and CDR2 is SYGVQD (reference sequence). The V gene lost 10 bases and the J gene lost 3 bases, with 21 bases spanning the gap.

This clone was seen more than once but under ten times. The chain carries TRBV19 and TRBJ2-1, with 8 bases that match TRBD2. This CDR3 region has 17 residues. Germline V CDR1 and CDR2: LNHDA, SQIVND (reference sequence). Unmatched junction bases numbered 18, after V lost 5 bases and J lost 9 bases. The DNA for the CDR3 is TGTGCCAGTAGTTCCCGTCGTCGATTAGCGGGAAGGGGTGAGCAGTTCTTC. Translated, it gives CASSSRRRLAGRGEQFF.

V and J are TRBV7-8 and TRBJ2-1, with 10 bases matching TRBD2. Looked up from germline, CDR1 is SGHVS and CDR2 is FQNEAQ. The V gene end was trimmed by 1 base and the J gene end by 7 bases; junction bases not matched to a gene: 10. The CDR3 has 17 amino acids. The CDR3 nucleotides are TGTGCCAGCAGCTTAGAGGGCCCGCTAGCGGGAGAAAATGAGCAGTTCTTC. Its protein product is CASSLEGPLAGENEQFF.